This is a list of T cell receptor beta chains from one sample in a study of vaccination effects on CD4 cells after COVID-19. Clones were read by immunoSEQ multiplex PCR, and TCRdb kept only the in-frame ones, dropping some. The sample has tens of thousands of clones; about 78% are singletons. These TCRs are of unknown antigen specificity. The starting material was CD4+ T cells from PBMCs cultured with HCoV-NL63 spike peptides, obtained before COVID-19 vaccination. The origin of the receptors is a human donor who had a prior SARS-CoV-2 infection. The CDR3 runs from the conserved cysteine through the conserved F or W. D genes are given only for firm matches. Expanded clones get a size class; other rows say once, few or many, or leave the size out.

cdr3_nt	cdr3_aa	d_call	clone_size	j_call	v_call	cdr3_length
TGTGCCAGCAGCTTAGCGCGCAGAGTATGGTCTGGCTACACCTTC	CASSLARRVWSGYTF	NA	NA	TRBJ1-2	TRBV7-2	15
TGTGCCAGCGGGCAAGGGGGTTCTGTCTACAATGAGCAGTTCTTC	CASGQGGSVYNEQFF	NA	once	TRBJ2-1	TRBV6-5	15
TGTGCCAGCAGAACTAGCGGGAGGGCAACCTACGAGCAGTACTTC	CASRTSGRATYEQYF	TRBD2	NA	TRBJ2-7	TRBV6-5	15
TGTGCCAGCTCACCAGACCTTGCTGAAAAACTGTTTTTT	CASSPDLAEKLFF	NA	few	TRBJ1-4	TRBV18	13
TGCGCCAGCAGCATCGGGACAGGGGGTGGCAATCAGCCCCAGCATTTT	CASSIGTGGGNQPQHF	TRBD1	few	TRBJ1-5	TRBV5-1	16
TGTGCCAGCAGCTTCTTGGGCAATCAGCCCCAGCATTTT	CASSFLGNQPQHF	NA	NA	TRBJ1-5	TRBV7-9	13
TGTGCCAGCAGTGGACTAGCGGGAGATTACAATGAGCAGTTCTTC	CASSGLAGDYNEQFF	TRBD2	NA	TRBJ2-1	TRBV18	15
TGTGCCAGCAGCCCCAACATGAATGAAAAACTGTTTTTT	CASSPNMNEKLFF	NA	NA	TRBJ1-4	TRBV7-2	13
TGTGCCATCAGTGATTCCGACGGCTACAATGAGCAGTTCTTC	CAISDSDGYNEQFF	NA	NA	TRBJ2-1	TRBV10-3	14
TGTGCCTGGAAATGGGGCAGGGGCAAGGATACGCAGTATTTT	CAWKWGRGKDTQYF	NA	NA	TRBJ2-3	TRBV30	14
TGTGCCAGCAGCTCTGCGACTACCCACAATGAGCAGTTCTTC	CASSSATTHNEQFF	NA	NA	TRBJ2-1	TRBV5-4	14
TGTGCCAGCAGCCCGGGGGCGCGAAGGCATACGCAGTATTTT	CASSPGARRHTQYF	NA	NA	TRBJ2-3	TRBV28	14
TGTGCCAGCAGCCACGGACAGGGCGAGCAGTACTTC	CASSHGQGEQYF	TRBD1	NA	TRBJ2-7	TRBV11-1	12
TGCGCCAGCAGCTTCGGGGTTCAAGAGACCCAGTACTTC	CASSFGVQETQYF	NA	NA	TRBJ2-5	TRBV5-1	13
TGCGCCAGCAGCCAAGATCCCGGGGGCAATCAGCCCCAGCATTTT	CASSQDPGGNQPQHF	NA	NA	TRBJ1-5	TRBV4-3	15
TGTGCCAGCACCGGCAATGGTGACGGTCAGCCCCAGCATTTT	CASTGNGDGQPQHF	NA	NA	TRBJ1-5	TRBV2	14